This is a list of T cell receptor beta chains from one sample in a study of naive and memory T cell subsets. TCRdb reprocessed the UMI-ligation and nested PCR reads with MiXCR, giving one entry per CDR3 protein. The table records 120,000 to 150,000 distinct CDR3 sequences, 17% of them present only once. The sequencing input was naive CD4+ T cells from blood. These receptors were obtained from a human donor in good health. CDR3s include the opening cysteine and the closing phenylalanine or tryptophan. Each record gives: V gene, D gene, CDR3 length, clone size, J gene, CDR3 protein, CDR3 DNA. D genes are given only for firm matches. Not every row has a clone size; where given, it reads once, few, many or a size class.

>TRBV6-2/TRBV6-3|.|15|.|TRBJ1-1
CASSYLGPMNTEAFF
TGTGCCAGCAGTTATCTCGGACCGATGAACACTGAAGCTTTCTTT
>TRBV10-3|.|14|few|TRBJ2-2
CAIRSAGGTGELFF
TGTGCCATCAGATCCGCAGGGGGGACCGGGGAGCTGTTTTTT
>TRBV30|.|13|.|TRBJ1-4
CAWRGSSNEKLFF
TGTGCCTGGAGAGGGAGTTCTAATGAAAAACTGTTTTTT
>TRBV28|.|12|.|TRBJ2-7
CASTTPRDEQYF
TGTGCCAGCACCACCCCCAGGGACGAGCAGTACTTC
>TRBV28|.|13|few|TRBJ1-2
CASSSYRVNGYTF
TGTGCCAGCAGCTCCTACAGGGTTAATGGCTACACCTTC
>TRBV7-8|.|14|.|TRBJ1-1
CASSLDYQHTEAFF
TGTGCCAGCAGCTTAGACTATCAACACACTGAAGCTTTCTTT
>TRBV5-1|.|11|few|TRBJ2-7
CASSLADEQYF
TGCGCCAGCAGCTTGGCGGACGAGCAGTACTTC
>TRBV7-9|TRBD2|15|.|TRBJ2-7
CASSSYSGRAYEQYF
TGTGCCAGCAGCTCATATAGCGGGAGGGCCTACGAGCAGTACTTC
>TRBV5-4|.|16|few|TRBJ2-2
CASSNGRDWKTGELFF
TGTGCCAGCAGTAACGGGCGGGACTGGAAAACCGGGGAGCTGTTTTTT
>TRBV20-1|TRBD2|14|many|TRBJ2-7
CSARAPSGSYEQYF
TGCAGTGCTAGAGCGCCTAGCGGGAGTTACGAGCAGTACTTC
>TRBV11-2|TRBD2|15|.|TRBJ2-5
CASSSSTSGRETQYF
TGTGCCAGCAGCTCTTCGACTAGCGGAAGGGAGACCCAGTACTTC
>TRBV2|.|15|.|TRBJ2-3
CASRGTSQGQDTQYF
TGTGCCAGCAGAGGGACATCCCAGGGACAAGATACGCAGTATTTT
>TRBV18|TRBD1|15|.|TRBJ2-7
CASSPPRTGGYEQYF
TGTGCCAGCTCACCACCAAGAACAGGGGGGTACGAGCAGTACTTC
>TRBV10-3|.|13|once|TRBJ2-7
CAISQGQSYEQYF
TGTGCCATCAGTCAAGGACAGTCCTACGAGCAGTACTTC
>TRBV7-9|.|14|.|TRBJ2-7
CASSPMALAYEQYF
TGTGCCAGCAGCCCCATGGCACTAGCCTACGAGCAGTACTTC
>TRBV19|TRBD1|15|few|TRBJ2-5
CASSTGQGTGETQYF
TGTGCCAGTAGTACCGGACAGGGCACGGGGGAGACCCAGTACTTC
>TRBV5-1|TRBD2|17|.|TRBJ2-1
CASSNGLAGAGGGEQFF
TGCGCCAGCAGCAACGGACTAGCGGGAGCCGGGGGGGGTGAGCAGTTCTTC
>TRBV2|TRBD2|16|.|TRBJ2-2
CASSDQIAGATGELFF
TGTGCCAGCAGCGACCAGATAGCGGGAGCAACCGGGGAGCTGTTTTTT
>TRBV19|TRBD2|16|.|TRBJ2-5
CASSTNPSGRWGTQYF
TGTGCCAGTAGCACAAACCCTAGCGGGAGGTGGGGGACCCAGTACTTC
>TRBV25-1|TRBD1|14|few|TRBJ2-5
CASRRQGAMQTQYF
TGTGCCAGCAGGAGACAGGGGGCTATGCAGACCCAGTACTTC
>TRBV9|.|17|.|TRBJ2-1
CASSAKQVQSSYNEQFF
TGTGCCAGCAGCGCAAAACAGGTTCAGAGCTCCTACAATGAGCAGTTCTTC
>TRBV20-1|TRBD1|14|few|TRBJ2-7
CSAMKTGHGYEQYF
TGCAGTGCTATGAAGACAGGGCATGGGTACGAGCAGTACTTC
>TRBV20-1|.|15|many|TRBJ2-7
CSARGGGRVSYEQYF
TGCAGTGCTAGAGGTGGTGGCAGGGTAAGCTACGAGCAGTACTTC
>TRBV12-3/TRBV12-4|TRBD1|14|few|TRBJ1-1
CASSDQGGGTEAFF
TGTGCCAGCAGTGACCAGGGGGGAGGCACTGAAGCTTTCTTT